This T cell receptor (beta chain) emerged from a study of shared clonotypes between healthy human individuals. Overall study context: Donors, aged 18 to 49, were a couple of women and a few men. The study, taken as a whole, reports: The generation probabilities recorded for non-shared clonotypes fell below those of clonotypes shared by all four donors. Sorted-subset sequencing was shown by rarefaction to be incomplete despite large depth. What naive subsets generally showed was a larger estimated richness than memory subsets showed.

Data came from immunoSEQ multiplex PCR; TCRdb stores just in-frame clones and leaves some out. The sample lists some 2.1 million clones, around 96% seen once, with about 1.1% in the top ten. Only CD45RO-negative cells positively selected for CCR7 counted as naive CD8 cells, so terminally differentiated effector memory CD45RA+ cells were excluded. Notes on this clone: Its antigen remains unidentified.

Sequences were obtained from naive CD8+ T cells sorted from blood. This clonotype originated in a man between 18 and 35 years old in good health.

CDR3 in amino acids: CASSEGQLYNEQFF. The CDR3, as DNA: TGTGCCAGCAGTGAGGGACAGCTCTACAATGAGCAGTTCTTC. The gene calls are TRBV9 and TRBJ2-1, with 7 nucleotides matching TRBD1. The CDR3 loop spans 14 amino acids. Germline V CDR1 and CDR2: SGDLS, YYNGEE. The V gene end was trimmed by 5 bases and the J gene end by 3 bases; junction bases not matched to a gene: 5. Together with reference TRBV9 and TRBJ2-1, the CDR3 gives the full variable domain: DSGVTQTPKHLITATGQRVTLRCSPRSGDLSVYWYQQSLDQGLQFLIQYYNGEERAKGNILERFSAQQFPDLHSELNLSSLELGDSALYFCASSEGQLYNEQFFGPGTRLTVL.